The 32 T cell receptor beta chains below were found in one sample sequenced in a study of T cell responses to AZD1222 COVID-19 vaccine (dated by TCRdb to the early 2020s). Taken with the paper, the label for time point translates to: baseline before first vaccination. Libraries came from the immunoSEQ multiplex PCR assay. The source is immuneACCESS, and TCRdb retained only in-frame sequences with V and J called. Part of the clones is not carried over; for the studies checked, unresolved V genes explain less than half of this, and the remainder is unexplained. The sample includes roughly 130,000 clones, with 88% observed a single time. Approximately 8% of the sample belongs to the ten largest clones. Sequenced here: peripheral blood, sampled on day 0 of AZD1222 vaccination. These receptors all stem from an adult in good health.

The V call is TRBV27, the J call TRBJ1-2; D call uncertain. Germline CDR1 is MNHEY and CDR2 is SMNVEV (reference sequence). The CDR3 runs to 12 residues. V gave up 6 bases and J gave up 7 bases, with 12 bases separating them. CDR3 amino acids: CASRKDRGGYTF. DNA of the CDR3: TGTGCCAGCAGAAAAGACCGGGGTGGCTACACCTTC.

The rearrangement links TRBV28 to TRBJ1-6; D not resolved. Trimming pared 3 bases from V and 0 bases from J, leaving 9 bases between. The germline CDR1 and CDR2 sequences are MDHEN and SYDVKM. The CDR3 runs 16 residues. The CDR3 DNA is TGTGCCAGCAGTTTCCCGATCAGCTCCTATAATTCACCCCTCCACTTT. This translates into CASSFPISSYNSPLHF.

This clone appeared a single time. The gene calls are TRBV19 and TRBJ2-7; either TRBD1 or TRBD2 may supply D (5 bases each). CDR3 length: 14 amino acids. Germline V gives CDR1 LNHDA, CDR2 SQIVND (reference sequence). Trimming stripped 7 bases from V and 0 bases from J, with 13 bases between. The DNA for the CDR3 is TGTGCCAGTATGGGTCTGGGGGACTCCTACGAGCAGTACTTC. This gives the protein CASMGLGDSYEQYF.

The rearrangement links TRBV5-1 to TRBJ2-7, with 10 bases matching TRBD1. The CDR3 runs to 13 residues. Per the germline V gene, CDR1 is SGHRS and CDR2 is YFSETQ. V lost 3 bases to trimming and J lost 10 bases; unmatched junction nucleotides: 7. The CDR3 spells CASSSTGTGEQYF. CDR3 bases: TGCGCCAGCAGCTCAACCGGGACAGGGGAACAGTACTTC.

V and J are TRBV5-4 and TRBJ1-2, with D perhaps matching TRBD1 (5 bases). The CDR3 extends over 12 amino acids. V dropped 3 bases and J dropped 4 bases, with 7 bases sitting between them. Germline V gives CDR1 SGHNT, CDR2 YYREEE (reference sequence). CDR3 DNA sequence: TGTGCCAGCAGCTCAGGGACCTATGGCTACACCTTC. It codes for CASSSGTYGYTF.

The CDR3 is CASSPVAGPANTQYF. For the CDR3, the DNA is TGTGCCAGCAGCCCTGTTGCAGGGCCGGCTAATACGCAGTATTTT. This sequence joins TRBV7-6 and TRBJ2-3, with D possibly being TRBD1 (5 bases). Germline V CDR1 and CDR2: SGHVS, FNYEAQ. Trimming shortened V by 5 bases and J by 7 bases, and 19 bases separated the two germline ends. The CDR3 runs 15 residues.

The gene calls are TRBV19 and TRBJ1-2; a weak D match, TRBD1 (5 bases). CDR3 length: 15 amino acids. Germline loops: CDR1 LNHDA, CDR2 SQIVND (reference sequence). Trimming took 6 bases from V and 0 from J, leaving 14 bases between them. The CDR3 nucleotides read TGTGCCAGTAGCTACGGGACGGAAGCTAACTATGGCTACACCTTC. Residues: CASSYGTEANYGYTF.

This chain connects TRBV5-1 to TRBJ1-1; D is uncertain. Germline V gene sequence: CDR1 SGHRS, CDR2 YFSETQ. There are 14 residues in the CDR3. Trimming removed 4 bases from V and 1 base from J, with 11 bases in between. The CDR3 here is CASSLQNSNTEAFF. The CDR3 bases are TGCGCCAGCAGCCTACAAAATTCGAACACTGAAGCTTTCTTT.

The chain links TRBV6-4 to TRBJ1-5, with a tentative D call TRBD1 (5 bases). Germline-derived CDR1 and CDR2 are MRHNA and SNTAGT. V lost 6 bases to trimming and J lost 3 bases, with 9 bases between them. This CDR3 has 13 amino acids. The CDR3 reads CASSQGSNQPQHF. The CDR3 DNA follows: TGTGCCAGCAGCCAGGGTTCCAATCAGCCCCAGCATTTT.

This chain uses TRBV28 with TRBJ1-4, with a weak D call TRBD1 (6 bases). CDR3 size: 14 residues. Trimming took 7 bases from V and 4 from J, leaving 13 bases between them. Germline V gives CDR1 MDHEN, CDR2 SYDVKM. CDR3 protein: CASTLGGFNEKLFF. The CDR3 DNA is TGTGCCAGCACCCTAGGGGGTTTTAATGAAAAACTGTTTTTT.

This clone was counted ten times or more. The V gene is TRBV6-5, the J gene TRBJ1-1, with a weak D call TRBD1 (5 bases). V dropped 6 bases and J dropped 1 base, with 9 bases sitting between them. The CDR3 consists of 13 residues. Looked up from germline, CDR1 is MNHEY and CDR2 is SVGAGI. CDR3 protein: CASSTGENTEAFF. For the CDR3, the DNA is TGTGCCAGCAGCACAGGAGAGAACACTGAAGCTTTCTTT.

The chain uses TRBV5-1 and TRBJ2-5, with a weak D call TRBD1 (5 bases). This CDR3 region has 14 residues. Germline CDR1 reads SGHRS; CDR2 reads YFSETQ. The V gene lost 2 bases and the J gene lost 4 bases, with 12 bases spanning the gap. CDR3 coding DNA: TGCGCCAGCAGCTTACAAGGGGTGGGAGAGACCCAGTACTTC. The encoded protein is CASSLQGVGETQYF.

The chain recombines TRBV7-2 with TRBJ1-1, with D unclear. The CDR3 totals 13 residues. Trimming left V 6 bases short and J 0 bases short, with 8 bases between. CDR1 is SGHTA, CDR2 FQGNSA, per germline. The CDR3 nucleotides read TGTGCCAGCAGTCAAGGAATGAACACTGAAGCTTTCTTT. Amino acid sequence: CASSQGMNTEAFF.

The chain combines TRBV28 with TRBJ1-4, with D unclear. With 4 bases removed from V and 3 bases from J, the gap between germline ends came to 12 bases. Germline CDR1 is MDHEN and CDR2 is SYDVKM. The CDR3 sequence is 15 residues long. Written as DNA, the CDR3 is TGTGCCAGCAGTTCCATAATGACGGCTAATGAAAAACTGTTTTTT. Its translation is CASSSIMTANEKLFF.

The V call is TRBV9, the J call TRBJ2-7; D not certain. Trimming cost V 0 bases and J 2 bases, with 9 bases left between them. The CDR3 loop spans 14 amino acids. Germline V gives CDR1 SGDLS, CDR2 YYNGEE. The CDR3: CASSVGVTAYEQYF. CDR3 bases: TGTGCCAGCAGCGTAGGTGTAACTGCCTACGAGCAGTACTTC.

V and J are TRBV5-8 and TRBJ2-7, with unresolved D. The CDR3 is 16 amino acids. CDR1 and CDR2 from the germline V gene are SGHTS and YDEGEE. Trimming pared 4 bases from V and 2 bases from J, leaving 19 bases between. CDR3 bases: TGTGCCAGCAGCCCCTACCGACTCGGGTCTCCCTACGAGCAGTACTTC. This codes for CASSPYRLGSPYEQYF.

The chain employs TRBV6-2 or TRBV6-3 and TRBJ1-5, with 8 bases that match TRBD1. Germline V gene lookup returns CDR1 MNHEY and CDR2 SVGEGT. This CDR3 has 14 residues. J was trimmed by 5 bases and V by 2 bases; bases with no gene match: 2. CDR3 sequence reads: CASSYVRGHQPQHF. In DNA, the CDR3 is TGTGCCAGCAGTTACGTCAGGGGGCATCAGCCCCAGCATTTT.

This chain connects TRBV9 to TRBJ2-1, with D maybe TRBD2 (6 bases). Germline CDR1 reads SGDLS; CDR2 reads YYNGEE. The CDR3 extends over 17 amino acids. Trimming removed 0 bases at V and 0 bases at J, with 13 bases between. This CDR3 reads CASSVAGAGYSYNEQFF. As DNA, the CDR3 is TGTGCCAGCAGCGTAGCTGGGGCGGGGTACTCCTACAATGAGCAGTTCTTC.

The chain joins TRBV5-1 to TRBJ2-1; TRBD2 aligns across 14 bases. The CDR3 extends over 18 amino acids. CDR1 is SGHRS, CDR2 YFSETQ, per germline. The ends lost 2 bases at V and 5 bases at J; junction bases unmatched: 9. CDR3 loop: CASSFGLAGGPPNNEQFF. In DNA form, the CDR3 reads TGCGCCAGCAGCTTCGGACTAGCGGGAGGCCCCCCAAACAATGAGCAGTTCTTC.

The chain is built from TRBV5-4 and TRBJ2-6; the D is unclear. CDR1 is SGHNT, CDR2 YYREEE, per germline (reference sequence). This CDR3 has 14 amino acids. Trimming removed 5 bases at V and 1 base at J, with 7 bases between. The DNA for the CDR3 is TGTGCCAGCAGTATGGGTTCTGGGGCCAACGTCCTGACTTTC. This translates into CASSMGSGANVLTF.

In the case of this clone: One end of the junction is discordant with germline, which a read error may explain. DNA of the CDR3: TGTGCTAGCAGCCCCGGGACAGGGGAGAAGGAGACCCAGTACTTC. It specifies CASSPGTGEKETQYF. The chain combines TRBV7-7 with TRBJ2-5, with 10 bases identical to TRBD1. The germline gives CDR1 SSHAT, CDR2 FNYEAQ (reference sequence). The CDR3 runs to 15 residues.

The chain is built from TRBV6-5 and TRBJ2-7, with 8 bases aligning to TRBD1. Germline CDR1 is MNHEY and CDR2 is SVGAGI. V dropped 0 bases and J dropped 12; count of bases not matched to a gene: 16. There are 16 residues in the CDR3. The CDR3 here is CASSYSQGGDRGGLYF. The CDR3, as DNA: TGTGCCAGCAGTTACTCGCAGGGGGGAGACAGGGGCGGTCTGTACTTC.

J is TRBJ2-1 and V is TRBV19; D might be TRBD2 (6 bases). The length of the CDR3 is 14 residues. V gave up 2 bases and J gave up 3 bases, with 8 bases separating them. Per germline, CDR1 LNHDA and CDR2 SQIVND (reference sequence). In DNA form, the CDR3 reads TGTGCCAGTAGTATATCGGGAGTCTACAATGAGCAGTTCTTC. Its translation is CASSISGVYNEQFF.

The chain recombines TRBV27 with TRBJ1-1; no reliable D call. This CDR3 spans 14 amino acids. Germline CDR1 MNHEY, CDR2 SMNVEV (reference sequence). Deletions cut 7 bases from V and 0 bases from J, with 12 bases between. This chain's CDR3 is CASKTPEVNTEAFF. CDR3 DNA: TGTGCCAGCAAGACTCCAGAAGTGAACACTGAAGCTTTCTTT.

The rearrangement uses TRBV6-5 and TRBJ1-1, with TRBD1 as a possible D gene (5 bases). CDR3 length equals 15 residues. V lost 7 bases and J lost 2, with 17 bases in between. CDR1 is MNHEY and CDR2 is SVGAGI in the germline V gene. DNA of the CDR3: TGTGCCAGCACCCCTCGGCGGGGCCGAAACACTGAAGCTTTCTTT. The encoded protein is CASTPRRGRNTEAFF.

V and J are TRBV7-2 and TRBJ2-5; TRBD2 agrees at 9 bases. Germline V gene sequence: CDR1 SGHTA, CDR2 FQGNSA. This CDR3 is 15 amino acids long. Trimming at V came to 2 bases and at J to 4 bases, leaving 5 bases not matched to a gene. The CDR3: CASSLRGGRVETQYF. As DNA, the CDR3 is TGTGCCAGCAGCTTACGAGGCGGGAGGGTAGAGACCCAGTACTTC.

The chain uses TRBV5-1 and TRBJ2-5; 16 nucleotides match TRBD2. V was pared by 4 bases and J by 2 bases, with 5 bases of the junction left unmatched. CDR3 length: 17 amino acids. CDR1 is SGHRS and CDR2 is YFSETQ in the germline V gene. The CDR3 reads CASSRGTSGGVQETQYF. The CDR3 nucleotides read TGCGCCAGCAGCCGCGGGACTAGCGGGGGGGTACAAGAGACCCAGTACTTC.

The chain combines TRBV11-2 with TRBJ2-1; 10 nucleotides align to TRBD2. The CDR3 contains 15 residues. Germline-derived CDR1 and CDR2 are SGHAT and FQNNGV. Trimming took 6 bases from V and 7 from J; bases not matched to a gene: 9. The CDR3 region is CASRTLAGRENEQFF. The CDR3 DNA is TGTGCCAGCAGGACACTAGCGGGAAGGGAGAATGAGCAGTTCTTC. Full variable domain (remainder filled in from reference TRBV11-2 and TRBJ2-1): EAGVAQSPRYKIIEKRQSVAFWCNPISGHATLYWYQQILGQGPKLLIQFQNNGVVDDSQLPKDRFSAERLKGVDSTLKIQPAKLEDSAVYLCASRTLAGRENEQFFGPGTRLTVL.

The sample holds a few counts of this clone. The V gene is TRBV6-5, the J gene TRBJ1-1; TRBD1 aligns across 8 bases. Germline V lookup: CDR1 MNHEY, CDR2 SVGAGI. This CDR3 has 15 amino acids. V trimming: 0 bases; J trimming: 1 base; junction bases outside the gene matches: 1. The CDR3 DNA follows: TGTGCCAGCAGTTACTCGGGGACAGGGAACACTGAAGCTTTCTTT. Protein: CASSYSGTGNTEAFF.

This rearrangement joins TRBV7-2 to TRBJ2-3, with 10 bases identical to TRBD2. Per the germline V gene, CDR1 is SGHTA and CDR2 is FQGNSA. This CDR3 region has 15 residues. V lost 4 bases to trimming and J lost 7 bases; unmatched junction nucleotides: 8. As DNA, the CDR3 is TGTGCCAGCAGCTCCTCTAGCGGGGGATTAAATACGCAGTATTTT. It specifies CASSSSSGGLNTQYF.

CDR3 region: CSASSGRSSSYEQYF. CDR3 in DNA: TGCAGTGCGAGTAGCGGGAGGTCGTCCTCCTACGAGCAGTACTTC. The genes are TRBV20-1 and TRBJ2-7, with TRBD2 identical over 10 bases. From germline, CDR1 is DFQATT and CDR2 SNEGSKA (reference sequence). Trimming removed 6 bases from V and 0 bases from J; junction bases left unmatched: 8. CDR3 length: 15 amino acids.

The rearrangement joins TRBV2 to TRBJ1-6; TRBD1 might be the D (6 bases). V was shortened by 6 bases and J by 9 bases, with 15 bases between the two germline ends. The CDR3 loop spans 14 amino acids. Germline V gene lookup returns CDR1 SNHLY and CDR2 FYNNEI. Here the CDR3 DNA reads TGTGCCAGCAGCCTACAGGGAATCTTTTCACCCCTCCACTTT. It encodes CASSLQGIFSPLHF.